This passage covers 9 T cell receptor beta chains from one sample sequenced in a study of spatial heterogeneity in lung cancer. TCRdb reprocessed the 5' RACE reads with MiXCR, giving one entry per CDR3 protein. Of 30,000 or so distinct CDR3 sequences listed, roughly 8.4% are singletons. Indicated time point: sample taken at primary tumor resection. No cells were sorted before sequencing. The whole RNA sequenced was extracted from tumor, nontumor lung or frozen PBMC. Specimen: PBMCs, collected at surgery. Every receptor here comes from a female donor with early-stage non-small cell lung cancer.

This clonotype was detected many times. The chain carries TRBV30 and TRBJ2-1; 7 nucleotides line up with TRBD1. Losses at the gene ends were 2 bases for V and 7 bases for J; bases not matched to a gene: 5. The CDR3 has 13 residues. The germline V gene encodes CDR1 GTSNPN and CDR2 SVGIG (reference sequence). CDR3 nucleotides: TGTGCCTGGAGTCGGGACAGTAAGAATGAGCAGTTCTTC. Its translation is CAWSRDSKNEQFF.

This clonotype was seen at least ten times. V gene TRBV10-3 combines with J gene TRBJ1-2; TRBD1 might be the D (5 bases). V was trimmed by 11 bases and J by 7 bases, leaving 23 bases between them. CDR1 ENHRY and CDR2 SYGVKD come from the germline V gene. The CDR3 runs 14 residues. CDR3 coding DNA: TGTGCCTCCCGAGAAGGCCCGGGGCCTTTTGGCTACACCTTC. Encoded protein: CASREGPGPFGYTF.

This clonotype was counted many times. The CDR3 sequence is CASFSGTSSSYNEQFF. The CDR3 bases are TGTGCCAGCTTCAGTGGCACCTCCAGCTCCTACAATGAGCAGTTCTTC. The V gene is TRBV2, the J gene TRBJ2-1; D gene unclear. This CDR3 is built from 16 residues. The germline V and J ends were trimmed by 8 bases and 0 bases, with 17 bases remaining between them. In germline, CDR1 is SNHLY, CDR2 FYNNEI.

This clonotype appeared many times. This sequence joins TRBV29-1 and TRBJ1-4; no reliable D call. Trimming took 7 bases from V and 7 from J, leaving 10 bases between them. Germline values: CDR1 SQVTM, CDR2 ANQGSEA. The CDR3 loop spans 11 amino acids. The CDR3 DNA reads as TGCAGCGCTGCAGGCCCTGAAAAACTGTTTTTT. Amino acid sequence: CSAAGPEKLFF.

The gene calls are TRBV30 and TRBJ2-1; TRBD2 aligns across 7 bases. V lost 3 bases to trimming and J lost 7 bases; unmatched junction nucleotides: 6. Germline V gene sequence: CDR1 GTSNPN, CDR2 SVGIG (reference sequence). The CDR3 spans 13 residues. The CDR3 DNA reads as TGTGCCTGGAGACATCTGGGAGGGAATGAGCAGTTCTTC. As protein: CAWRHLGGNEQFF.

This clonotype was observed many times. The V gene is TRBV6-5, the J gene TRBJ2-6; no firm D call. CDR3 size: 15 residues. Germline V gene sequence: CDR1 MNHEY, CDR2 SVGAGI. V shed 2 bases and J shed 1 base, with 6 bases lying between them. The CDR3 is CASSYKGSGANVLTF. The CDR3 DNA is TGTGCCAGCAGTTACAAGGGATCTGGGGCCAACGTCCTGACTTTC.

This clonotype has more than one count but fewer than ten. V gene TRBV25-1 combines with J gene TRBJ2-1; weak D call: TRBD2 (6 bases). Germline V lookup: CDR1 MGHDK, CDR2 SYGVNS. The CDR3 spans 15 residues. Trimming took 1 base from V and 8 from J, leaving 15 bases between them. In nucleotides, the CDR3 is TGTGCCAGCAGTGAATTAACTAGCCGCGTTTATGAGCAGTTCTTC. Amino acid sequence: CASSELTSRVYEQFF. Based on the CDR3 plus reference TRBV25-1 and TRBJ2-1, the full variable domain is EADIYQTPRYLVIGTGKKITLECSQTMGHDKMYWYQQDPGMELHLIHYSYGVNSTEKGDLSSESTVSRIRTEHFPLTLESARPSHTSQYLCASSELTSRVYEQFFGPGTRLTVL.

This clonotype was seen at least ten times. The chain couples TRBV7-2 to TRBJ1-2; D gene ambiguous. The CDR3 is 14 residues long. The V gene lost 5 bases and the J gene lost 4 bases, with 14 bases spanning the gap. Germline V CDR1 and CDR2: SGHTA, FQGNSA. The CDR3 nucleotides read TGTGCCAGCAGCCCTCGGACGGACCTCTATGGCTACACCTTC. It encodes CASSPRTDLYGYTF.

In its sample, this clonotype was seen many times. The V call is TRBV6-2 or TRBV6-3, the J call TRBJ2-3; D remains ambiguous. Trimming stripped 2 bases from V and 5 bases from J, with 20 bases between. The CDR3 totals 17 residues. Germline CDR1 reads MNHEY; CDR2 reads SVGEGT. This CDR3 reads CASSYAFYGPGEDTQYF. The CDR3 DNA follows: TGTGCCAGCAGTTACGCCTTTTACGGACCCGGCGAAGATACGCAGTATTTT.